This T cell receptor beta chain stems from a study of blood T cell repertoires in COVID-19. Study information: In each case, the material was cDNA or gDNA derived from T cells, B-cell-depleted T cells, or PBMCs.

The repertoire was sequenced with immunoSEQ multiplex PCR; TCRdb's copy has only in-frame clones and lacks some. The sample shows some 130,000 clones, roughly 80% of them seen only once. The ends were cut back, 0 bases at V and 4 bases at J, with 4 bases in the middle. The CDR3 loop spans 13 amino acids. CDR1 KGHSY and CDR2 FQNENV come from the germline V gene. The origin of this receptor is a man aged 60 to 69 who had recovered from COVID-19. V and J are TRBV16 and TRBJ1-3; D is uncertain. Sequenced material: peripheral blood. The CDR3, as DNA: TGTGCCAGCAGCCAATCCAGAGGAAACACCATATATTTT. This translates into CASSQSRGNTIYF.